One sample yielded the 10 T cell receptor beta chains listed below, sequenced in a study of control samples from healthy donors and cancer patients. Produced via immunoSEQ multiplex PCR; TCRdb's table is partial and in-frame only. The sample contains 100,000 to 150,000 clones, around nine tenths of which appear only once. The sample was blood. These receptors all stem from a man aged 40-55 years in good health.

This chain uses TRBV7-9 with TRBJ2-2, with 9 positions matching TRBD2. CDR3 size: 16 residues. Germline V gene data show CDR1 as SEHNR and CDR2 as FQNEAQ (reference sequence). Germline trimming cut 5 bases from V and 4 bases from J; bases unmatched to any gene: 8. CDR3 DNA sequence: TGTGCCAGCAGCCCGGCGGGGGGGCCTGGCACCGGGGAGCTGTTTTTT. Its translation is CASSPAGGPGTGELFF. Full variable domain (outside the CDR3, taken from reference TRBV7-9 and TRBJ2-2): DTGVSQNPRHKITKRGQNVTFRCDPISEHNRLYWYRQTLGQGPEFLTYFQNEAQLEKSRLLSDRFSAERPKGSFSTLEIQRTEQGDSAMYLCASSPAGGPGTGELFFGEGSRLTVL.

This clone was observed a few times. The chain is built from TRBV2 and TRBJ1-1, with D perhaps matching TRBD1 (6 bases). The CDR3 extends over 18 amino acids. Germline CDR1 and CDR2: SNHLY and FYNNEI. The germline V and J ends were trimmed by 0 bases and 3 bases, with 20 bases remaining between them. CDR3 in amino acids: CASSEALSPGEGDTEAFF. As DNA, the CDR3 is TGTGCCAGCAGTGAAGCGCTTAGTCCAGGGGAAGGGGACACTGAAGCTTTCTTT.

The V gene is TRBV2, the J gene TRBJ1-2; D uncertain. V lost 3 bases and J 8 bases, leaving 10 bases between the germline ends. The germline CDR1 and CDR2 sequences are SNHLY and FYNNEI. The CDR3 consists of 12 residues. The CDR3 reads CASSEEGMGYTF. As DNA, the CDR3 is TGTGCCAGCAGTGAGGAAGGGATGGGCTACACCTTC.

In this sample, this clone turned up a few times. The chain has TRBV1 and TRBJ2-1. TRBV1 is classified as a pseudogene. The CDR3 is 10 amino acids. CDR3 sequence (DNA): TGCACCAGCAGCCGAAATGAGCAGTTCTTC. It codes for CTSSRNEQFF.

This clone was seen only once. The V call is TRBV27, the J call TRBJ1-2; TRBD1 agrees at 8 bases. The CDR3 spans 14 residues. CDR1 is MNHEY, CDR2 SMNVEV, per germline (reference sequence). V lost 6 bases, J lost 4 bases, and 7 bases stayed unmatched. The CDR3 DNA reads as TGTGCCAGCAGGCGTGGACAGGGAGGCTATGGCTACACCTTC. Amino acid sequence: CASRRGQGGYGYTF.

The V gene is TRBV5-1, the J gene TRBJ2-2; D possibly corresponds to TRBD1 (6 bases). CDR1 SGHRS and CDR2 YFSETQ come from the germline V gene. This CDR3 has 17 amino acids. V was clipped by 4 bases and J by 3 bases, with 19 bases between them. The CDR3 DNA sequence: TGCGCCAGCAGCGTGGCCAGGGACACTCAATACACCGGGGAGCTGTTTTTT. Translated, it gives CASSVARDTQYTGELFF. The full variable domain, with the rest looked up from reference TRBV5-1 and TRBJ2-2, is KAGVTQTPRYLIKTRGQQVTLSCSPISGHRSVSWYQQTPGQGLQFLFEYFSETQRNKGNFPGRFSGRQFSNSRSEMNVSTLELGDSALYLCASSVARDTQYTGELFFGEGSRLTVL.

This rearrangement joins TRBV6-5 to TRBJ2-2; 9 bases fit TRBD1. The junction had 6 bases not matched to a gene; V was cut back by 6 bases and J by 4 bases. The CDR3 covers 15 residues. The germline V gene has CDR1 MNHEY and CDR2 SVGAGI. The CDR3 is CASSLGTGSTGELFF. CDR3 DNA: TGTGCCAGCAGCCTTGGGACAGGGTCCACCGGGGAGCTGTTTTTT.

As for this clone: Because the CDR3 is missing its conserved closing phenylalanine or tryptophan, this is likely a read error. Because the CDR3's place on the DNA is in doubt, the DNA is left out and the CDR3 is given as listed by TCRdb. The rearrangement uses TRBV6-6 and TRBJ2-3; TRBD2, the table's D call, was not compared with the DNA. CDR1 and CDR2 from the germline V gene are MNHNY and SVGAGI (reference sequence). The length of the CDR3 is 12 amino acids, counting both ends. The CDR3 sequence: CASSLGPGGRWI.

The V and J genes are TRBV27 and TRBJ1-6; tentative D call: TRBD1 (6 bases). Deletions cut 3 bases from V and 6 bases from J, with 12 bases between. CDR3 length: 15 amino acids. In germline, CDR1 is MNHEY, CDR2 SMNVEV (reference sequence). CDR3 nucleotide sequence: TGTGCCAGCAGTTTGGGGACATTTGGTAATTCACCCCTCCACTTT. It specifies CASSLGTFGNSPLHF.

The CDR3, as DNA: TGTGCCAGCAGCCAAGATATTCACGGGGATACGCAGTATTTT. Protein: CASSQDIHGDTQYF. The rearrangement uses TRBV3-1 (or the pseudogene TRBV3-2) and TRBJ2-3; D remains ambiguous. The CDR3 covers 14 residues. Germline CDR1 is LGHDT and CDR2 is YNNKEL (reference sequence). Deletions cut 0 bases from V and 6 bases from J, with 10 bases between.